Listed below are T cell receptor beta chains from one sample, sequenced in a study of blood T cell repertoires in COVID-19. Profiling relied on immunoSEQ multiplex PCR, and the TCRdb table lists in-frame clones only, not all of them. Of 200,000 to 300,000 clones listed, around 90% are singletons. The specimen sequenced was peripheral blood. These receptors all come from a person between 18 and 30 years old with COVID-19, enrolled during active disease. Both conserved end residues are part of each CDR3. D genes are given only for firm matches. Expanded clones get a size class; other rows say once, few or many, or leave the size out.

D | J | V | size | CDR3 | DNA
- | TRBJ1-3 | TRBV30 | - | CAWGSGFSGNTIYF | TGTGCCTGGGGGTCGGGGTTCTCTGGAAACACCATATATTTT
- | TRBJ1-2 | TRBV6-5 | - | CASSLEGVDGYTF | TGTGCCAGCAGTCTCGAAGGGGTGGATGGCTACACCTTC
- | TRBJ2-7 | TRBV4-1 | - | CASSQRRGGSYEQYF | TGCGCCAGCAGCCAACGGAGGGGGGGCTCCTACGAGCAGTACTTC
TRBD1 | TRBJ2-7 | TRBV28 | - | CASSIGTGYEQYF | TGTGCCAGCAGCATCGGGACAGGGTACGAGCAGTACTTC
- | TRBJ2-7 | TRBV3-1/TRBV3-2 | - | CASSQGYYEQYF | TGTGCCAGCAGCCAAGGCTACTACGAGCAGTACTTC
TRBD2 | TRBJ2-5 | TRBV5-1 | - | CASSLAGGQETQYF | TGCGCCAGCAGCCTAGCGGGAGGGCAAGAGACCCAGTACTTC
TRBD2 | TRBJ2-7 | TRBV9 | once | CASSVETSGTYEQYF | TGTGCCAGCAGCGTAGAAACTAGCGGGACCTACGAGCAGTACTTC
- | TRBJ2-5 | TRBV4-1 | - | CASSQVDRLQETQYF | TGCGCCAGCAGCCAAGTCGACAGGCTCCAAGAGACCCAGTACTTC
- | TRBJ2-7 | TRBV7-2 | - | CASSYSRGSYEQYF | TGTGCCAGCAGCTACTCACGGGGCTCCTACGAGCAGTACTTC
- | TRBJ2-3 | TRBV11-2 | - | CASSLGLALSADTQYF | TGTGCCAGCAGCTTAGGCCTAGCGTTAAGTGCAGATACGCAGTATTTT
TRBD2 | TRBJ2-5 | TRBV10-3 | - | CATASGLKETQYF | TGTGCCACCGCTAGCGGCTTAAAAGAGACCCAGTACTTC
TRBD2 | TRBJ2-7 | TRBV5-3 | - | CARSLARLADTYEQYF | TGTGCCAGAAGCTTGGCAAGACTAGCGGACACCTACGAGCAGTACTTC
- | TRBJ1-3 | TRBV18 | - | CASSPPSVGGNTIYF | TGTGCCAGCTCCCCACCGTCCGTTGGCGGAAACACCATATATTTT
TRBD1 | TRBJ2-3 | TRBV18 | - | CASSQGQAQDTQYF | TGTGCCAGCTCCCAGGGACAGGCCCAAGATACGCAGTATTTT
TRBD2 | TRBJ2-3 | TRBV5-1 | - | CASSNSGDSTDTQYF | TGCGCCAGCAGCAATAGCGGGGATAGCACAGATACGCAGTATTTT
TRBD2 | TRBJ2-1 | TRBV19 | once | CASTLTSGGDNEQFF | TGTGCCAGTACCCTAACTAGCGGGGGGGACAATGAGCAGTTCTTC
- | TRBJ2-7 | TRBV29-1 | - | CSVLPQGDEQYF | TGCAGCGTTTTACCTCAGGGCGACGAGCAGTACTTC
- | TRBJ2-3 | TRBV2 | few | CASEREIGTDTQYF | TGTGCCAGCGAAAGGGAGATAGGCACAGATACGCAGTATTTT
TRBD1 | TRBJ2-7 | TRBV19 | - | CATSPTGGIYEQYF | TGTGCCACCTCACCGACAGGGGGGATCTACGAGCAGTACTTC
- | TRBJ2-3 | TRBV6-2/TRBV6-3 | - | CASSYTHVTSTDTQYF | TGTGCCAGCAGTTACACCCATGTTACTAGCACAGATACGCAGTATTTT
- | TRBJ1-1 | TRBV30 | - | CAWSSPRGGRRAFF | TGTGCCTGGAGTTCACCGCGCGGGGGGCGGAGAGCTTTCTTT
- | TRBJ1-2 | TRBV28 | - | CASSFQRTYGYTF | TGTGCCAGCAGTTTTCAGCGAACCTATGGCTACACCTTC
TRBD2 | TRBJ2-5 | TRBV10-3 | - | CAIKGSGSGETQYF | TGTGCCATCAAAGGTAGCGGGAGTGGAGAGACCCAGTACTTC
- | TRBJ2-1 | TRBV5-1 | - | CASSSSAASSYNEQFF | TGCGCCAGCAGCTCCAGCGCGGCTAGCTCCTACAATGAGCAGTTCTTC
- | TRBJ2-3 | TRBV24-1 | - | CATSYRTSTDTQYF | TGTGCCACCAGCTACAGAACTAGCACAGATACGCAGTATTTT
TRBD1 | TRBJ1-2 | TRBV19 | - | CASSKRQGEGYGYTF | TGTGCCAGTAGTAAACGACAGGGGGAGGGCTATGGCTACACCTTC
TRBD1 | TRBJ2-3 | TRBV9 | - | CASSPPRGDTQYF | TGTGCCAGCAGCCCCCCCAGGGGGGATACGCAGTATTTT
TRBD1 | TRBJ1-6 | TRBV12-5 | - | CASGSDRPSVPNSPLHF | TGTGCTAGTGGTTCGGACAGGCCGAGTGTCCCCAATTCACCCCTCCACTTT
TRBD1 | TRBJ2-5 | TRBV30 | - | CAWSGQVETQYF | TGTGCCTGGAGCGGACAGGTAGAGACCCAGTACTTC
- | TRBJ1-6 | TRBV4-3 | - | CASSQDATERPLHF | TGCGCCAGCAGCCAAGACGCCACGGAGCGTCCCCTCCACTTT
- | TRBJ2-3 | TRBV4-2 | - | CASSQERGRGIVTDTQYF | TGTGCCAGCAGCCAAGAAAGGGGTCGGGGGATCGTTACAGATACGCAGTATTTT
TRBD2 | TRBJ2-3 | TRBV3-1/TRBV3-2 | - | CASSQWTSGSTDTQYF | TGTGCCAGCAGCCAGTGGACTAGCGGGAGCACAGATACGCAGTATTTT
- | TRBJ1-4 | TRBV2 | - | CASRDSFNEKLFF | TGTGCCAGCAGAGACAGCTTTAATGAAAAACTGTTTTTT
TRBD1 | TRBJ2-7 | TRBV5-6 | - | CASSSGQATYEQYF | TGTGCCAGCAGCTCAGGACAGGCCACCTACGAGCAGTACTTC
TRBD1 | TRBJ1-6 | TRBV15 | once | CATSGGTGGADSPLHF | TGTGCCACCAGCGGTGGGACAGGGGGCGCGGATTCACCCCTCCACTTT
- | TRBJ2-6 | TRBV14 | - | CASSQEVGHTSGANVLTF | TGTGCCAGCAGCCAAGAGGTGGGGCACACCTCTGGGGCCAACGTCCTGACTTTC
- | TRBJ2-3 | TRBV7-3 | - | CASSSSTGLGTDTQYF | TGTGCCAGCAGCTCCTCTACGGGATTAGGCACAGATACGCAGTATTTT
TRBD1 | TRBJ2-3 | TRBV29-1 | - | CSVKQGHTGTDTQYF | TGCAGCGTGAAACAGGGGCACACCGGCACAGATACGCAGTATTTT
- | TRBJ1-6 | TRBV6-5 | - | CASRLIGGDNSPLHF | TGTGCCAGCAGACTTATTGGGGGGGATAATTCACCCCTCCACTTT
- | TRBJ2-3 | TRBV9 | - | CASSAQWGDGTDTQYF | TGTGCCAGCAGCGCCCAGTGGGGGGACGGGACAGATACGCAGTATTTT
- | TRBJ1-1 | TRBV13 | - | CASSDTDRPGTEAFF | TGTGCCAGCAGCGACACTGACAGGCCGGGCACTGAAGCTTTCTTT
TRBD1 | TRBJ1-1 | TRBV19 | - | CASSAGTGGTEAFF | TGTGCCAGTAGTGCCGGGACAGGGGGTACTGAAGCTTTCTTT
- | TRBJ2-3 | TRBV5-8 | - | CASSSSSFPTDTQYF | TGTGCCAGCAGCAGCTCTAGCTTCCCCACAGATACGCAGTATTTT
- | TRBJ2-3 | TRBV6-5 | - | CASGGSTDTQYF | TGTGCCAGTGGAGGTAGCACAGATACGCAGTATTTT
- | TRBJ1-5 | TRBV2 | - | CASSEPLRAGNQPQHF | TGTGCCAGCAGTGAACCTCTGCGCGCAGGGAATCAGCCCCAGCATTTT
- | TRBJ2-7 | TRBV12-2 | - | CASRLAAQGAYEQYF | TGTGCAAGTCGCTTAGCCGCACAGGGCGCCTACGAGCAGTACTTC
- | TRBJ1-5 | TRBV19 | - | CASSIGTISNQPQHF | TGTGCCAGTAGTATAGGGACAATTAGCAATCAGCCCCAGCATTTT
TRBD2 | TRBJ2-3 | TRBV29-1 | - | CSVEVAGGTDTQYF | TGCAGCGTTGAAGTTGCGGGAGGCACAGATACGCAGTATTTT
- | TRBJ2-6 | TRBV19 | - | CASSITGSNSGANVLTF | TGTGCCAGTAGTATTACAGGTTCTAACTCTGGGGCCAACGTCCTGACTTTC
- | TRBJ1-4 | TRBV12-3/TRBV12-4 | few | CATLEGGSEKLFF | TGTGCCACCCTTGAGGGAGGAAGTGAAAAACTGTTTTTT